Listed below are T cell receptor beta chains from one sample, sequenced in a study of identical twins. TCRdb independently ran MiXCR on the 5' RACE reads; one entry per CDR3 protein. The sample has 200,000 or so distinct CDR3 sequences, roughly 15% seen once. The same data also went into a second study, on T cells expressing NK-cell markers.

The source material was CD8+ T cells sorted from blood. These receptors were collected from a woman between 18 and 29 years old in good health. The CDR3 runs from the conserved cysteine through the conserved F or W. The D gene is left open where the match is weak. Size values are once, few and many counts, or a class for expanded clones, and some rows have none.

CASSTRFDGADTQYF,TGTGCCAGCAGTACTAGATTTGATGGTGCAGATACGCAGTATTTT,-,TRBJ2-3,TRBV12-3/TRBV12-4,-
CASSLGLGQAGELFF,TGTGCCAGCAGTTTAGGGTTGGGACAGGCCGGGGAGCTGTTTTTT,TRBD1,TRBJ2-2,TRBV12-3/TRBV12-4,-
CASLGQGRNEQFF,TGTGCCAGCTTGGGACAGGGAAGGAACGAGCAGTTCTTC,TRBD1,TRBJ2-1,TRBV7-9,-
CASSRSNLAGNSYEQYF,TGTGCCAGCAGCCGAAGCAACCTAGCGGGAAATAGTTACGAGCAGTACTTC,TRBD2,TRBJ2-7,TRBV5-5,few
CATSRAASGETQYF,TGTGCCACCAGCAGAGCTGCGAGCGGGGAGACCCAGTACTTC,-,TRBJ2-5,TRBV15,-
CASSVVTRLDYTF,TGTGCCAGCAGCGTAGTAACTAGGCTTGACTACACCTTC,-,TRBJ1-2,TRBV9,many
CASSQSRTAIAKNIQYF,TGTGCCAGCTCACAAAGTCGGACAGCTATAGCCAAAAACATTCAGTACTTC,-,TRBJ2-4,TRBV7-9,few
CASSQVDRGVPLHF,TGTGCCAGCAGCCAAGTTGACAGGGGGGTACCCCTCCACTTT,TRBD1,TRBJ1-6,TRBV14,-
CSVVEEGEWYF,TGCAGCGTTGTCGAGGAGGGGGAATGGTACTTC,-,TRBJ2-4,TRBV29-1,few
CASSVARGAFNEQFF,TGTGCCAGCAGCGTAGCTCGGGGGGCGTTCAATGAGCAGTTCTTC,-,TRBJ2-1,TRBV9,-
CSGLYYTEAFF,TGCAGCGGTCTCTACTACACTGAAGCTTTCTTT,-,TRBJ1-1,TRBV29-1,-
CALGRENTEAFF,TGTGCCCTCGGACGGGAGAACACTGAAGCTTTCTTT,-,TRBJ1-1,TRBV7-9,-
CASSPGAGVETQYF,TGTGCCAGCAGTCCGGGGGCGGGAGTGGAGACCCAGTACTTC,-,TRBJ2-5,TRBV25-1,-
CASSSKLGGQSDEQYF,TGTGCCAGCAGCTCAAAATTAGGGGGACAGTCCGACGAGCAGTACTTC,TRBD1,TRBJ2-7,TRBV7-9,few
CASSFGQFNEQYF,TGTGCCAGCAGTTTCGGACAGTTTAACGAGCAGTACTTC,-,TRBJ2-7,TRBV12-3/TRBV12-4,many
CSASDSYNEQFF,TGCAGTGCTAGTGATTCTTACAATGAGCAGTTCTTC,-,TRBJ2-1,TRBV20-1,few
CASSEAGAEDTQYF,TGTGCCAGCAGCGAGGCGGGGGCGGAAGATACGCAGTATTTT,-,TRBJ2-3,TRBV9,-
CASSHTRPAASTDTQYF,TGTGCCAGCAGCCACACCCGCCCAGCGGCTAGCACAGATACGCAGTATTTT,-,TRBJ2-3,TRBV16,-
CSGGDRETEQFF,TGCAGCGGTGGGGACAGGGAAACTGAGCAGTTCTTC,TRBD1,TRBJ2-1,TRBV29-1,-
CSARKLAGESYEQYF,TGCAGTGCTAGAAAACTAGCGGGAGAATCCTACGAGCAGTACTTC,TRBD2,TRBJ2-7,TRBV20-1,-
CASSPLLAAMAGELFF,TGTGCCAGCAGCCCCCTACTAGCGGCAATGGCCGGGGAGCTGTTTTTT,TRBD2,TRBJ2-2,TRBV12-3/TRBV12-4,few
CASSFLSTEAFF,TGTGCCAGCAGTTTCCTGTCCACTGAAGCTTTCTTT,-,TRBJ1-1,TRBV12-3/TRBV12-4,-
CASGLLGLAGSNEQFF,TGTGCTAGTGGTTTACTGGGACTAGCGGGAAGCAATGAGCAGTTCTTC,TRBD2,TRBJ2-1,TRBV12-5,-
CASRPTSGSYNEQFF,TGTGCCAGCAGACCGACTAGCGGCTCCTACAATGAGCAGTTCTTC,TRBD2,TRBJ2-1,TRBV12-3/TRBV12-4,many
CASSLTQYLVNRNTEAFF,TGTGCCAGCAGCTTAACCCAATATTTGGTCAACAGGAACACTGAAGCTTTCTTT,-,TRBJ1-1,TRBV7-6,few
CASSPGLAGVSYNEQFF,TGTGCCAGCAGCCCCGGACTAGCGGGGGTTAGCTACAATGAGCAGTTCTTC,TRBD2,TRBJ2-1,TRBV11-2,-
CASSFGIGETQYF,TGTGCCAGCAGCTTCGGTATTGGCGAGACCCAGTACTTC,-,TRBJ2-5,TRBV7-8,few
CSPSGTEAFF,TGCAGCCCTTCGGGGACAGAAGCTTTCTTT,-,TRBJ1-1,TRBV29-1,few
CASSDRGFRDIQYF,TGTGCCAGCAGTGACCGGGGGTTTAGGGACATTCAGTACTTC,-,TRBJ2-4,TRBV25-1,-
CASSSWTEPNGANVLTF,TGTGCCAGCAGCTCTTGGACAGAACCTAATGGGGCCAACGTCCTGACTTTC,-,TRBJ2-6,TRBV5-6,few
CASSRPSARFYEQYF,TGTGCCAGCAGCCGCCCATCCGCTCGCTTCTACGAGCAGTACTTC,-,TRBJ2-7,TRBV3-1,-
CASSSNGGNITDTQYF,TGTGCCAGCAGCTCTAACGGGGGTAACATTACAGATACGCAGTATTTT,-,TRBJ2-3,TRBV7-9,few
CASSPHRDATYEQYF,TGTGCCAGCAGCCCCCACCGGGACGCAACCTACGAGCAGTACTTC,-,TRBJ2-7,TRBV12-3/TRBV12-4,-
CASSASLAEEETQYF,TGTGCCAGCAGCGCCTCACTAGCGGAGGAAGAGACCCAGTACTTC,TRBD2,TRBJ2-5,TRBV6-1,-
CASSQGARGRNTGELFF,TGCGCCAGCAGCCAAGGAGCCCGGGGGCGAAACACCGGGGAGCTGTTTTTT,-,TRBJ2-2,TRBV4-1,few
CASSLVLLAGSNEQFF,TGTGCCAGCAGCTTAGTGTTACTAGCGGGATCCAATGAGCAGTTCTTC,TRBD2,TRBJ2-1,TRBV11-2,few
CSARGGPRVGFIHEQYF,TGCAGTGCTAGAGGAGGGCCGAGGGTGGGATTTATCCACGAGCAGTACTTC,-,TRBJ2-7,TRBV20-1,-
CASSYSSQGGNEQYF,TGTGCCAGCAGTTACTCGAGCCAGGGGGGAAACGAGCAGTACTTC,-,TRBJ2-7,TRBV6-5,few
CASSLQGGNYEQYF,TGTGCCAGCAGCTTACAGGGAGGAAATTACGAGCAGTACTTC,-,TRBJ2-7,TRBV7-6,-
CASSSKLRIDFF,TGTGCCAGCAGTTCTAAGCTACGAATTGATTTCTTC,-,TRBJ2-1,TRBV12-3/TRBV12-4,-
CASSPRDKPYSEQFF,TGTGCCAGCAGCCCACGGGACAAACCCTATAGTGAGCAGTTCTTC,-,TRBJ2-1,TRBV7-9,-